This T cell receptor beta chain was identified during a study of T cell changes during pregnancy in multiple sclerosis. CDR1 and CDR2 (germline): MNHEY, SVGAGI. The CDR3 is 14 residues long. The V end lost 5 bases, the J end lost 10 bases, and 20 bases lay between the germline ends. Profiled with immunoSEQ multiplex PCR; TCRdb holds only in-frame clones, not every one. The sample consists of approximately 46,000 clones, more than 85% of them appearing once. The TCR originated in a female donor with multiple sclerosis, enrolled in a pregnancy study. The genes are TRBV6-5 and TRBJ1-1, with a weak D call TRBD1 (6 bases). The input for sequencing was CD8+ T cells from peripheral blood mononuclear cells, taken after pregnancy. CDR3 in amino acids: CASSPPTGRRVAFF. In DNA, the CDR3 is TGTGCCAGCAGTCCCCCCACAGGGAGACGCGTAGCTTTCTTT.